The 27 T cell receptor beta chains presented below share a single source sample, sequenced in a study of CXCR3-negative and CXCR3-positive naive CD8 T cells. With UMI labels, 5' RACE was used to prepare the TRB cDNA libraries. TCRdb processed the 5' RACE reads again and assigns one entry to each CDR3 protein, with no DNA. This repertoire comprises tens of thousands of distinct CDR3 sequences; its ten largest clones make up approximately 0.45%. Sequencing was performed on naive CXCR3- CD8+ T cells from blood. Subset described: CD45RO-CCR7+CD27+CD95- naive CD8+ T cells lacking CXCR3 (TNR3-). These receptors were taken from a human donor in good health. Some clones in this sample may be carry-over from other donors' samples.

The chain combines TRBV11-3 with TRBJ2-1; TCRdb selects TRBD1, and the lack of DNA leaves this call unchecked. The germline CDR1 and CDR2 sequences are SGHNT and YENEEA. The CDR3 has 13 residues. Here the CDR3 reads CASSLSDSNEQFF. The full variable domain, in which reference TRBV11-3 and TRBJ2-1 provide the parts outside the CDR3, is EAGVVQSPRYKIIEKKQPVAFWCNPISGHNTLYWYLQNLGQGPELLIRYENEEAVDDSQLPKDRFSAERLKGVDSTLKIQPAELGDSAVYLCASSLSDSNEQFFGPGTRLTVL.

This CDR3 is CSARDLTSGGGRYEQYF. This chain connects TRBV20-1 to TRBJ2-7; TCRdb names TRBD1, which stays unverified in the absence of DNA. The CDR3 loop spans 17 amino acids. In germline, CDR1 is DFQATT, CDR2 SNEGSKA (reference sequence).

The gene calls are TRBV25-1 and TRBJ2-5; the TCRdb D gene call, TRBD1, has no DNA to confirm it. The CDR3 has 15 residues. From germline, CDR1 is MGHDK and CDR2 SYGVNS. This chain's CDR3 is CASIWGRGSQETQYF.

The rearrangement uses TRBV5-1 and TRBJ2-7; TCRdb indicates TRBD1, and absent DNA this call remains unverified. Germline V gene data show CDR1 as SGHRS and CDR2 as YFSETQ. CDR3 length: 14 amino acids. The CDR3 spells CASSLEGGGYEQYF.

The chain uses TRBV29-1 and TRBJ1-2. Germline V CDR1 and CDR2: SQVTM, ANQGSEA. The CDR3 length is 14 residues. The CDR3 here is CSVEWTHSNYGYTF.

This rearrangement joins TRBV21-1 to TRBJ2-1. TRBV21-1 is recorded as a pseudogene. This CDR3 is 17 amino acids long. CDR3 sequence: CASSKTVTNPSYNEQFF.

This CDR3 is CASSVGTSNNEQFF. This chain uses TRBV6-4 with TRBJ2-1; the D gene TCRdb calls, TRBD2, cannot be checked with no DNA. Germline V gene sequence: CDR1 MRHNA, CDR2 SNTAGT. This CDR3 contains 14 residues.

The rearrangement joins TRBV18 to TRBJ1-1. Germline lookup yields CDR1 KGHSH and CDR2 LQKENI. The CDR3 has 14 amino acids. The CDR3 sequence: CASSPPDRYTEAFF.

V is TRBV12-3 or TRBV12-4 and J is TRBJ2-7; TCRdb designates TRBD1, a call that cannot be tested without DNA. The CDR3 totals 12 residues. The CDR3 reads CASSTDRGEQYF.

This chain links TRBV29-1 with TRBJ2-7; without DNA, the TCRdb call of TRBD1 cannot be checked. Germline V gene data show CDR1 as SQVTM and CDR2 as ANQGSEA. The CDR3 contains 13 residues. CDR3 sequence reads: CSVTGTGRYEQYF.

The chain's CDR3 is CASSQDHRSTGYGYTF. The chain carries TRBV4-2 and TRBJ1-2; the TRBD1 assignment by TCRdb is unverifiable without DNA. In germline, CDR1 is LGHNA, CDR2 YNFKEQ. The CDR3 spans 16 residues.

This rearrangement joins TRBV6-6 to TRBJ2-7. The V gene's germline CDR1 is MNHNY and CDR2 SVGAGI (reference sequence). The CDR3 consists of 12 residues. The CDR3 sequence: CASSFSTYEQYF.

The chain employs TRBV29-1 and TRBJ1-2; absent DNA, TCRdb's TRBD1 call cannot be checked. CDR1 SQVTM and CDR2 ANQGSEA come from the germline V gene. This CDR3 comprises 15 residues. CDR3 sequence reads: CSVDFSGQGAYGYTF.

CDR3 region: CASSLQGIRSYNEQFF. The chain uses TRBV28 and TRBJ2-1; TCRdb returns TRBD1, unconfirmable since there is no DNA. CDR3 length: 16 amino acids. CDR1 is MDHEN, CDR2 SYDVKM, per germline.

The chain carries TRBV7-2 and TRBJ2-5; no DNA is available, so the TRBD1 call from TCRdb remains unchecked. Germline V lookup: CDR1 SGHTA, CDR2 FQGNSA. The CDR3 contains 16 residues. CDR3 residues: CASSLDRDGLQETQYF.

V is TRBV25-1 and J is TRBJ2-7; there is no DNA to check the TCRdb D call of TRBD1. CDR3 size: 15 residues. Germline V lookup: CDR1 MGHDK, CDR2 SYGVNS. CDR3 residues: CASSGAWDISYEQYF.

The chain carries TRBV6-5 and TRBJ2-6. This CDR3 has 14 residues. Germline CDR1 reads MNHEY; CDR2 reads SVGAGI. The CDR3: CASSYSGGANVLTF.

The chain joins TRBV6-6 to TRBJ1-4. This CDR3 comprises 16 residues. The germline V gene has CDR1 MNHNY and CDR2 SVGAGI (reference sequence). This CDR3 reads CASSYPIGTLGEKLFF.

CDR3 protein: CASSSWDVIYEQYF. The chain couples TRBV12-3 or TRBV12-4 to TRBJ2-7; checking the TCRdb D call of TRBD1 is not possible without DNA. The CDR3 spans 14 residues.

This chain links TRBV10-3 with TRBJ2-3. CDR1 ENHRY and CDR2 SYGVKD come from the germline V gene. CDR3 length: 14 residues. CDR3 in amino acids: CAISDISSTDTQYF.

The chain links TRBV20-1 to TRBJ2-1; the D gene TCRdb calls, TRBD1, cannot be checked with no DNA. This CDR3 region has 14 residues. From germline, CDR1 is DFQATT and CDR2 SNEGSKA (reference sequence). The CDR3 region is CSARGGNPYNEQFF.

CDR3: CASSVPRDRGQTGELFF. The V call is TRBV9, the J call TRBJ2-2; TCRdb indicates TRBD1, and absent DNA this call remains unverified. The CDR3 is made up of 17 amino acids. CDR1 is SGDLS and CDR2 is YYNGEE in the germline V gene.

CDR3 sequence: CASSLPQGGSYEQYF. This rearrangement joins TRBV28 to TRBJ2-7; TCRdb names TRBD1, which stays unverified in the absence of DNA. Germline-derived CDR1 and CDR2 are MDHEN and SYDVKM. This CDR3 has 15 amino acids.

This chain uses TRBV6-2 or TRBV6-3 with TRBJ2-5; with no DNA, the TCRdb D assignment of TRBD2 cannot be verified. Germline assignment: CDR1 MNHEY and CDR2 SVGEGT. The CDR3 totals 15 residues. CDR3 in amino acids: CASSPTGTREETQYF.

The chain couples TRBV28 to TRBJ2-4; absent DNA, TCRdb's TRBD1 call cannot be checked. Germline-derived CDR1 and CDR2 are MDHEN and SYDVKM. CDR3 length equals 17 residues. The CDR3 here is CASSLYQSRDSLNIQYF.

The chain employs TRBV28 and TRBJ2-7. Germline CDR1 is MDHEN and CDR2 is SYDVKM. The CDR3 consists of 14 residues. The CDR3 loop reads CASSIGGSSYEQYF.

J is TRBJ2-7 and V is TRBV4-3; TCRdb's D call, TRBD2, is unchecked because there is no DNA. The germline gives CDR1 LGHNA, CDR2 YSLEER. The CDR3 runs 16 residues. CDR3 sequence: CASSQLWAGGPYEQYF.